These T cell receptor beta chains were read from a single sample in a study of technical replicates of blood from a few donors. Using immunoSEQ multiplex PCR, the repertoire was profiled, and TCRdb retains in-frame clones only, with some absent. The profile covers tens of thousands of clones, with about 96% appearing a single time and 0.34% taken by the ten largest. The specimen was T cells isolated from PBMCs. These TCRs come from a human donor in good health. Both conserved end residues are part of each CDR3. A D gene is named only where the DNA matches it firmly. A row's size may be missing; if present it is once, few, many or a size class.

clone_size j_call d_call v_call cdr3_aa cdr3_nt
once TRBJ2-5 . TRBV5-1 CASSLAGMGETQYF TGCGCCAGCAGCTTAGCAGGGATGGGAGAGACCCAGTACTTC
. TRBJ1-3 . TRBV11-2 CASSLGLRGTGNTIYF TGTGCCAGCAGCTTAGGATTAAGGGGGACCGGAAACACCATATATTTT
. TRBJ1-4 TRBD1 TRBV9 CASSPDRGPNEKLFF TGTGCCAGCAGCCCTGACAGGGGACCTAATGAAAAACTGTTTTTT
. TRBJ1-1 TRBD1 TRBV28 CASRWTGSNTEAFF TGTGCCAGCAGATGGACAGGATCGAACACTGAAGCTTTCTTT
. TRBJ1-2 . TRBV7-9 CASSFGGYYGYTF TGTGCCAGCAGCTTCGGGGGGTACTATGGCTACACCTTC
. TRBJ1-1 . TRBV28 CASRSIMNTEAFF TGTGCCAGCAGATCCATCATGAACACTGAAGCTTTCTTT
. TRBJ2-1 . TRBV7-9 CASSLATGDYNEQFF TGTGCCAGCAGCTTAGCCACAGGCGATTACAATGAGCAGTTCTTC
. TRBJ2-3 . TRBV4-3 CASSQSGVGADTQYF TGCGCCAGCAGCCAGTCAGGGGTCGGGGCAGATACGCAGTATTTT
. TRBJ2-1 . TRBV7-2 CASSQTSGEQFF TGTGCCAGCAGCCAGACTAGTGGTGAGCAGTTCTTC
once TRBJ1-2 . TRBV13 CASSSAGTQRTYGYTF TGTGCCAGCAGCAGCGCGGGGACCCAACGTACATATGGCTACACCTTC
. TRBJ1-1 TRBD1 TRBV28 CASSLMRRGPEAFF TGTGCCAGCAGTTTAATGAGGAGGGGGCCTGAAGCTTTCTTT
. TRBJ1-3 . TRBV6-6 CASRSLAQNTIYF TGTGCCAGTAGGAGCTTAGCGCAAAACACCATATATTTT
once TRBJ2-1 . TRBV5-1 CASNPYQGENEQFF TGCGCCAGCAACCCATACCAGGGTGAGAATGAGCAGTTCTTC
. TRBJ2-7 TRBD1 TRBV14 CASSHPTGDTRYEQYF TGTGCCAGCAGCCACCCCACAGGGGACACTCGATACGAGCAGTACTTC
. TRBJ2-3 . TRBV5-1 CASSPTGSGTSTDTQYF TGCGCCAGCAGCCCAACGGGTAGCGGAACCAGCACAGATACGCAGTATTTT
few TRBJ1-2 TRBD1 TRBV6-1 CASRWTGEDYGYTF TGTGCCAGCAGATGGACAGGGGAGGACTATGGCTACACCTTC
. TRBJ2-3 TRBD2 TRBV28 CASSHLLAGGQTQYF TGTGCCAGCAGCCACCTTCTTGCGGGAGGGCAGACGCAGTATTTT
. TRBJ2-7 . TRBV5-1 CASSLAFGGSYEQYF TGCGCCAGCAGCTTGGCTTTCGGCGGTTCCTACGAGCAGTACTTC
. TRBJ2-2 TRBD1 TRBV25-1 CASSATLTGNRGGELFF TGTGCCAGCAGTGCCACTTTGACAGGGAATAGGGGCGGGGAGCTGTTTTTT
. TRBJ2-7 . TRBV21-1 CATKDSSYEQYF TGTGCCACCAAGGACTCGTCCTACGAGCAGTACTTC
once TRBJ2-1 TRBD1 TRBV28 CASSSPVDREAYNEQFF TGTGCCAGCAGTTCCCCCGTGGACAGGGAGGCCTACAATGAGCAGTTCTTC
. TRBJ2-1 . TRBV6-6 CATRTRDEQFF TGTGCCACCCGAACTCGGGATGAGCAGTTCTTC
once TRBJ2-7 TRBD2 TRBV4-3 CASSQDRQREVAYEQYF TGCGCCAGCAGCCAAGACCGCCAGCGGGAGGTAGCCTACGAGCAGTACTTC
. TRBJ2-7 . TRBV25-1 CASSDWRSPYEQYF TGTGCCAGCAGTGATTGGCGGTCCCCCTACGAGCAGTACTTC
. TRBJ2-5 . TRBV25-1 CASSAPGAVETQYF TGTGCCAGCAGTGCCCCGGGAGCGGTAGAGACCCAGTACTTC
. TRBJ2-1 . TRBV27 CASSLTRLVDYNEQFF TGTGCCAGCAGTTTAACACGACTAGTGGACTACAATGAGCAGTTCTTC
. TRBJ2-1 . TRBV7-9 CASSRGEQFF TGTGCCAGCAGCCGAGGGGAGCAGTTCTTC
. TRBJ2-2 . TRBV15 CATSSGSAGELFF TGTGCCACCAGCAGCGGGAGCGCCGGGGAGCTGTTTTTT
once TRBJ2-5 TRBD2 TRBV9 CASSPTSGKQETQYF TGTGCCAGCAGCCCAACTAGCGGGAAGCAAGAGACCCAGTACTTC
. TRBJ1-1 . TRBV2 CASSVNTEAFF TGTGCCAGCAGCGTGAACACTGAAGCTTTCTTT
. TRBJ1-1 . TRBV6-5 CASSFGETEAFF TGTGCCAGCAGTTTTGGGGAGACTGAAGCTTTCTTT
. TRBJ2-7 TRBD1 TRBV5-8 CASSYDRGLYEQYF TGTGCCAGCAGCTACGACAGGGGGCTCTACGAGCAGTACTTC
. TRBJ2-1 TRBD2 TRBV4-1 CASSQDTTSGAYNEQFF TGCGCCAGCAGCCAGGATACCACTAGCGGGGCTTACAATGAGCAGTTCTTC
. TRBJ2-3 TRBD2 TRBV9 CASSVGASGTSPTSETDTQYF TGTGCCAGCAGCGTAGGAGCTAGCGGGACCTCGCCCACGTCGGAGACAGATACGCAGTATTTT
. TRBJ2-7 TRBD2 TRBV7-9 CASSPRGTSEQYF TGTGCCAGCAGCCCCCGCGGGACTAGCGAGCAGTACTTC
. TRBJ2-3 . TRBV15 CATSRDPISYTQYF TGTGCCACCAGCAGAGATCCTATTAGTTATACGCAGTATTTT
. TRBJ2-5 . TRBV7-2 CASSQNGGQETQYF TGTGCCAGCAGCCAGAACGGGGGCCAAGAGACCCAGTACTTC
. TRBJ1-1 . TRBV30 CAWEKQGNTEAFF TGTGCCTGGGAGAAACAGGGCAACACTGAAGCTTTCTTT
. TRBJ2-7 . TRBV28 CASYLTGGGYEQYF TGTGCCAGCTACCTGACCGGGGGAGGCTACGAGCAGTACTTC
. TRBJ2-7 TRBD1 TRBV27 CASSPRQGETTYEQYF TGTGCCAGCAGTCCACGACAGGGGGAGACGACCTACGAGCAGTACTTC
. TRBJ1-1 . TRBV5-8 CARIPTNTEAFF TGTGCCAGAATCCCTACGAACACTGAAGCTTTCTTT
once TRBJ2-3 TRBD2 TRBV9 CASSVAGGGYTDTQYF TGTGCCAGCAGCGTAGCTGGGGGGGGTTACACAGATACGCAGTATTTT
. TRBJ2-5 TRBD2 TRBV5-4 CASSLGTINQETQYF TGTGCCAGCAGCTTAGGGACTATCAACCAAGAGACCCAGTACTTC
. TRBJ2-7 . TRBV7-2 CASSLLGWYEQYF TGTGCCAGCAGCCTCCTCGGGTGGTACGAGCAGTACTTC
. TRBJ1-1 . TRBV4-2 CASSQERRGPEAFF TGTGCCAGCAGCCAAGAACGGAGGGGACCTGAAGCTTTCTTT
once TRBJ2-2 TRBD2 TRBV30 CAWSRGRATGELFF TGTGCCTGGAGTCGGGGGAGGGCCACCGGGGAGCTGTTTTTT
. TRBJ2-1 . TRBV9 CASSLNSEQFF TGTGCCAGCAGCCTAAATAGTGAGCAGTTCTTC
. TRBJ1-4 . TRBV28 CASSFRTARDPNEKLFF TGTGCCAGCAGTTTTAGGACAGCCCGGGACCCAAATGAAAAACTGTTTTTT
. TRBJ2-5 TRBD1 TRBV2 CASSGGQGARKETQYF TGTGCCAGCAGTGGGGGACAGGGGGCGAGGAAAGAGACCCAGTACTTC
. TRBJ2-3 TRBD1 TRBV5-1 CASEKGQGITDTQYF TGCGCCAGCGAAAAGGGACAGGGGATCACAGATACGCAGTATTTT
. TRBJ2-1 . TRBV28 CASSIPSIDNEQFF TGTGCCAGCAGTATACCGAGCATCGACAATGAGCAGTTCTTC